One sample yielded the 24 T cell receptor beta chains listed below, sequenced in a study of cytotoxic CD8 clonotypes in ibrutinib-treated CLL (dated by TCRdb to the early 2020s). Library prep was done by the immunoSEQ multiplex PCR assay. Entries here come from immuneACCESS through TCRdb and include only in-frame sequences with V and J called. Some clones fail to appear in such tables; in the studies checked, an unresolved V gene covers under half of the shortfall, and the cause of the remainder is unknown. This sample has approximately 200,000 clones in its table, and about two thirds of those were observed once. The top ten clonotypes cover 13% of the sample. This specimen's time point label, interpreted: around 2 years on ibrutinib. Here the sequenced sample was PBMCs, taken after 24 months of ibrutinib treatment. These receptors were collected from a human donor with chronic lymphocytic leukemia.

The J gene is TRBJ2-7, the V gene TRBV15; no firm D call. Trimming cost V 0 bases and J 2 bases, with 11 bases left between them. This CDR3 spans 15 amino acids. Per the germline V gene, CDR1 is LNHNV and CDR2 is YYDKDF (reference sequence). CDR3 loop: CATSRDLGSTYEQYF. Here the CDR3 DNA reads TGTGCCACCAGCAGAGATTTGGGAAGCACCTACGAGCAGTACTTC.

This chain's CDR3 is CASSHDRTARGFYEQYF. The CDR3 DNA follows: TGTGCCAGCAGCCATGATCGGACAGCGAGGGGATTCTACGAGCAGTACTTC. V gene TRBV14 combines with J gene TRBJ2-7, with D perhaps TRBD1 (6 bases). The CDR3 runs to 17 residues. The ends were cut back, 3 bases at V and 3 bases at J, with 21 bases in the middle. Germline CDR1 is SGHDN and CDR2 is FVKESK.

The V call is TRBV9, the J call TRBJ2-1; 9 positions agree with TRBD2. The CDR3 covers 19 residues. V shed 0 bases, J shed 6 bases, and the junction held 16 bases outside the gene matches. Germline V gene lookup returns CDR1 SGDLS and CDR2 YYNGEE. The CDR3 sequence is CASSVGVGLAGEVGNEQFF. The CDR3 bases are TGTGCCAGCAGCGTAGGGGTCGGCTTAGCGGGAGAGGTGGGCAATGAGCAGTTCTTC.

This chain uses TRBV7-9 with TRBJ2-7; D unclear. The CDR3 has 14 amino acids. The germline CDR1 and CDR2 sequences are SEHNR and FQNEAQ (reference sequence). V dropped 2 bases and J dropped 1 base, with 9 bases sitting between them. CDR3 DNA: TGTGCCAGCAGCTTACTTGCGTCTTCCTACGAGCAGTACTTC. This gives the protein CASSLLASSYEQYF.

This chain connects TRBV5-1 to TRBJ2-1; D remains unclear. The length of the CDR3 is 15 residues. V was cut by 4 bases and J by 0 bases, with 11 bases left in between. Germline CDR1 is SGHRS and CDR2 is YFSETQ. CDR3 DNA sequence: TGCGCCAGCAGCCCGGCCCCCAGCTCCTACAATGAGCAGTTCTTC. It specifies CASSPAPSSYNEQFF.

This chain uses TRBV6-1 with TRBJ1-2; weak D call: TRBD1 (5 bases). The V gene's germline CDR1 is MNHNS and CDR2 SASEGT. This CDR3 has 14 residues. The V and J ends lost 2 bases and 1 base respectively, with 8 bases between them. As DNA, the CDR3 is TGTGCCAGCAGTGAATACAGGAGTAACTATGGCTACACCTTC. It specifies CASSEYRSNYGYTF.

The chain uses TRBV5-4 and TRBJ2-3, with a possible D match to TRBD2 (6 bases). Deletions cut 1 base from V and 4 bases from J, with 10 bases between. The CDR3 totals 14 residues. Germline assignment: CDR1 SGHNT and CDR2 YYREEE (reference sequence). The CDR3 bases are TGTGCCAGCAGCTTGCGGCGGGAATCAGATACGCAGTATTTT. Its translation: CASSLRRESDTQYF.

The gene calls are TRBV2 and TRBJ1-1; D gene unclear. Germline values: CDR1 SNHLY, CDR2 FYNNEI. The V end lost 2 bases, the J end lost 0 bases, and 4 bases lay between the germline ends. CDR3 length equals 13 residues. The DNA of the CDR3 is TGTGCCAGCAGTGAAATGGTGAACACTGAAGCTTTCTTT. Translation: CASSEMVNTEAFF.

The chain carries TRBV2 and TRBJ2-1; TRBD2 matches 7 bases. J was trimmed by 9 bases and V by 0 bases; bases with no gene match: 5. CDR1 and CDR2 (germline): SNHLY, FYNNEI. The length of the CDR3 is 14 residues. The CDR3 is CASSEATWTSEQFF. The CDR3 bases are TGTGCCAGCAGTGAAGCTACGTGGACTAGTGAGCAGTTCTTC.

The chain is built from TRBV6-6 and TRBJ1-1; D unclear. The CDR3 length is 13 residues. Germline-derived CDR1 and CDR2 are MNHNY and SVGAGI (reference sequence). Trimming removed 3 bases at V and 4 bases at J, with 9 bases between. The CDR3 here is CASSYVRTTEAFF. CDR3 nucleotides: TGTGCCAGCAGTTATGTCCGGACCACTGAAGCTTTCTTT.

The chain couples TRBV9 to TRBJ2-1; maybe TRBD1 (7 bases). Germline V gene data show CDR1 as SGDLS and CDR2 as YYNGEE. This CDR3 contains 16 residues. V was clipped by 4 bases and J by 8 bases, with 22 bases between them. CDR3 amino acids: CASSPGQGGPWDEQFF. The CDR3 DNA reads as TGTGCCAGCAGCCCCGGTCAGGGGGGACCCTGGGATGAGCAGTTCTTC.

The chain uses TRBV19 and TRBJ2-3; no reliable D call. V was cut by 8 bases and J by 0 bases, with 9 bases left in between. The CDR3 has 13 residues. CDR1 LNHDA and CDR2 SQIVND come from the germline V gene (reference sequence). The DNA for the CDR3 is TGTGCCAGTCGGTATATCAGCACAGATACGCAGTATTTT. It encodes CASRYISTDTQYF.

This clone was observed a handful of times. The chain joins TRBV7-3 to TRBJ2-5; D unresolved. CDR1 SGHTA and CDR2 FQGTGA come from the germline V gene. Trimming stripped 1 base from V and 4 bases from J, with 10 bases between. The CDR3 has 14 residues. The CDR3 spells CASSLSGPSETQYF. CDR3 in DNA: TGTGCCAGCAGCTTAAGCGGCCCCTCAGAGACCCAGTACTTC. Full variable domain (outside the CDR3, taken from reference TRBV7-3 and TRBJ2-5): GAGVSQTPSNKVTEKGKYVELRCDPISGHTALYWYRQSLGQGPEFLIYFQGTGAADDSGLPNDRFFAVRPEGSVSTLKIQRTERGDSAVYLCASSLSGPSETQYFGPGTRLLVL.

This chain uses TRBV9 with TRBJ1-1; no reliable D call. The germline V gene has CDR1 SGDLS and CDR2 YYNGEE. V was cut by 5 bases and J by 6 bases, with 14 bases left in between. This CDR3 has 13 residues. CDR3 nucleotides: TGTGCCAGCAGTAGGGCCCGGGAGCCTGAAGCTTTCTTT. Its translation: CASSRAREPEAFF.

The table lists this clone with a count of one. The gene calls are TRBV28 and TRBJ2-7; D not certain. V lost 4 bases and J 2 bases, leaving 21 bases between the germline ends. The CDR3 is 17 amino acids. Germline CDR1 reads MDHEN; CDR2 reads SYDVKM. The CDR3 region is CASSSLTAKTLTYEQYF. In DNA form, the CDR3 reads TGTGCCAGCAGTTCCTTAACCGCTAAGACGCTTACCTACGAGCAGTACTTC.

The genes are TRBV7-6 and TRBJ2-1; 8 nucleotides agree with TRBD2. Per the germline V gene, CDR1 is SGHVS and CDR2 is FNYEAQ. The length of the CDR3 is 16 residues. V lost 5 bases to trimming and J lost 3 bases; unmatched junction nucleotides: 9. The CDR3 protein is CASSPRTSSIYNEQFF. The CDR3 DNA reads TGTGCCAGCAGCCCCCGGACTAGCAGCATCTACAATGAGCAGTTCTTC.

This chain uses TRBV27 with TRBJ2-1; D possibly corresponds to TRBD1 (6 bases). CDR3 length equals 17 residues. The ends were cut back, 3 bases at V and 8 bases at J, with 23 bases in the middle. Germline CDR1 and CDR2: MNHEY and SMNVEV (reference sequence). The CDR3, as DNA: TGTGCCAGCAGTTTTGGTCGGACAGCCACCCCGACCCATGAGCAGTTCTTC. Translation: CASSFGRTATPTHEQFF.

The chain combines TRBV5-4 with TRBJ1-4, with D unclear. Trimming left V 2 bases short and J 8 bases short, with 13 bases between. There are 14 residues in the CDR3. Germline CDR1 reads SGHNT; CDR2 reads YYREEE (reference sequence). CDR3 nucleotides: TGTGCCAGCAGCTTAGGGCAGCGAGAGGAAAAACTGTTTTTT. Translation gives CASSLGQREEKLFF.

The genes are TRBV11-2 and TRBJ2-4; D remains unclear. The V gene lost 3 bases and the J gene lost 0 bases, with 9 bases spanning the gap. This CDR3 comprises 15 residues. Germline CDR1 is SGHAT and CDR2 is FQNNGV. The CDR3 sequence is CASSFPQLAKNIQYF. CDR3 nucleotide sequence: TGTGCCAGCAGCTTCCCCCAACTAGCCAAAAACATTCAGTACTTC.

A note on this clone: Other nucleotide sequences from this sample produce the same CDR3. The CDR3 DNA reads as TGTGCCAGCAGCCTAAGGGACTATGGCTACACCTTC. It translates to CASSLRDYGYTF. The V call is TRBV5-6, the J call TRBJ1-2; no clear D gene. From germline, CDR1 is SGHDT and CDR2 YYEEEE. The CDR3 runs 12 residues. V was clipped by 4 bases and J by 3 bases, with 7 bases between them.

This clone has a handful of counts. The V call is TRBV18, the J call TRBJ2-5; D gene uncertain. V gave up 4 bases and J gave up 1 base, with 7 bases separating them. Germline CDR1 is KGHSH and CDR2 is LQKENI. This CDR3 spans 13 amino acids. CDR3 loop: CASSLDIQETQYF. For the CDR3, the DNA is TGTGCCAGCTCACTAGACATCCAAGAGACCCAGTACTTC.

The rearrangement links TRBV7-9 to TRBJ2-5; 15 bases fit TRBD2. After removal of 5 bases from V and 4 bases from J, the junction contained 11 bases not matched to a gene. Germline lookup yields CDR1 SEHNR and CDR2 FQNEAQ (reference sequence). The CDR3 has 18 amino acids. This CDR3 reads CASSPRTSGRVWLETQYF. In nucleotides, the CDR3 is TGTGCCAGCAGCCCCCGGACTAGCGGGAGGGTATGGCTAGAGACCCAGTACTTC.

This rearrangement joins TRBV11-2 to TRBJ2-1, with D perhaps matching TRBD1 or TRBD2 (5 bases each). The CDR3 is 15 residues long. The V end lost 3 bases, the J end lost 7 bases, and 16 bases lay between the germline ends. CDR1 is SGHAT and CDR2 is FQNNGV in the germline V gene. The CDR3 DNA is TGTGCCAGCAGCTTCCGAGGGACCATGGGTAATGAGCAGTTCTTC. It is translated as CASSFRGTMGNEQFF.

The chain employs TRBV18 and TRBJ2-7; 8 bases align to TRBD1. The ends lost 2 bases at V and 6 bases at J; junction bases unmatched: 15. This CDR3 is built from 17 residues. Germline V gives CDR1 KGHSH, CDR2 LQKENI. The CDR3 region is CASSPNFPGQAIVEQYF. DNA of the CDR3: TGTGCCAGCTCACCAAATTTCCCGGGACAGGCCATAGTCGAGCAGTACTTC.